These 21 T cell receptor beta chains were all obtained from the same sample, sequenced in a study of T cell changes during pregnancy in multiple sclerosis. Sequencing used immunoSEQ multiplex PCR; TCRdb keeps in-frame clones, though not all of them. The data hold tens of thousands of clones, with 92% observed a single time. The sample here was CD4+ T cells from peripheral blood mononuclear cells, taken after pregnancy. These receptor sequences come from a female donor with multiple sclerosis, enrolled in a pregnancy study.

The gene calls are TRBV7-2 and TRBJ2-7, with D possibly being TRBD1 (6 bases). V was cut by 5 bases and J by 7 bases, with 15 bases left in between. This CDR3 is built from 13 residues. Germline CDR1 reads SGHTA; CDR2 reads FQGNSA. Written as DNA, the CDR3 is TGTGCCAGCAGCCCTACAGGGATGGGTGAGCAGTACTTC. Its translation is CASSPTGMGEQYF.

In its sample, this clone was seen a few times. J is TRBJ1-1 and V is TRBV6-5; D remains unclear. The CDR3 spans 13 residues. V lost 6 bases, J lost 1 base, and 9 bases lay in between. The germline V gene encodes CDR1 MNHEY and CDR2 SVGAGI. CDR3 loop: CASSLRGNTEAFF. The CDR3 DNA is TGTGCCAGCAGCCTCCGGGGGAACACTGAAGCTTTCTTT.

V usage is TRBV27 and J usage is TRBJ2-3; TRBD1 aligns across 9 bases. Germline V gives CDR1 MNHEY, CDR2 SMNVEV (reference sequence). V lost 7 bases to trimming and J lost 1 base; unmatched junction nucleotides: 3. The CDR3 sequence is 14 residues long. The CDR3 coding sequence is TGTGCCAGCAAAACAGGGGGCGGCACAGATACGCAGTATTTT. The encoded protein is CASKTGGGTDTQYF.

CDR3 amino acids: CASSSGTRPSSYNEQFF. In DNA, the CDR3 is TGTGCCAGCAGTTCCGGGACTAGGCCGAGCTCCTACAATGAGCAGTTCTTC. The chain uses TRBV5-4 and TRBJ2-1, with 8 bases matching TRBD2. The CDR3 spans 17 residues. Germline V gene sequence: CDR1 SGHNT, CDR2 YYREEE (reference sequence). The J segment lost 0 bases and the V segment lost 5 bases, leaving 10 bases of the junction unmatched.

In nucleotides, the CDR3 is TGTGCCAGCAGCCAAGATGCTAGCGGAAGCACAGATACGCAGTATTTT. Its translation is CASSQDASGSTDTQYF. The chain is built from TRBV4-2 and TRBJ2-3; TRBD2 matches at 7 bases. The CDR3 is 16 residues long. The germline gives CDR1 LGHNA, CDR2 YNFKEQ. V lost 0 bases, J lost 0 bases, and 3 bases stayed unmatched.

This chain uses TRBV7-6 with TRBJ2-7, with 9 bases matching TRBD2. The V gene end was trimmed by 3 bases and the J gene end by 0 bases; junction bases not matched to a gene: 12. This CDR3 has 18 amino acids. CDR1 is SGHVS, CDR2 FNYEAQ, per germline. The CDR3 spells CASSLVTPRTSASYEQYF. Here the CDR3 DNA reads TGTGCCAGCAGCTTGGTCACCCCCCGGACTAGCGCCTCCTACGAGCAGTACTTC.

This chain joins TRBV7-2 and TRBJ2-7, with 15 bases identical to TRBD2. Germline trimming cut 4 bases from V and 7 bases from J; bases unmatched to any gene: 8. The CDR3 totals 16 residues. Germline V lookup: CDR1 SGHTA, CDR2 FQGNSA. The CDR3 here is CASSSGLAGGLGEQYF. The CDR3 DNA reads TGTGCCAGCAGCTCGGGACTAGCGGGGGGCTTAGGGGAGCAGTACTTC.

This rearrangement joins TRBV7-3 to TRBJ2-1, with D perhaps TRBD2 (5 bases). The germline V and J ends were trimmed by 0 bases and 7 bases, with 16 bases remaining between them. The CDR3 has 16 amino acids. Germline assignment: CDR1 SGHTA and CDR2 FQGTGA. The CDR3 loop is CASSLTRVPGGNEQFF. In DNA, the CDR3 is TGTGCCAGCAGCTTAACCCGGGTTCCCGGAGGAAATGAGCAGTTCTTC. Full variable domain (missing parts from reference TRBV7-3 and TRBJ2-1): GAGVSQTPSNKVTEKGKYVELRCDPISGHTALYWYRQSLGQGPEFLIYFQGTGAADDSGLPNDRFFAVRPEGSVSTLKIQRTERGDSAVYLCASSLTRVPGGNEQFFGPGTRLTVL.

In its sample, this clone was seen once. The chain employs TRBV19 and TRBJ1-5; TRBD1 agrees at 9 bases. The germline V gene has CDR1 LNHDA and CDR2 SQIVND (reference sequence). The CDR3 covers 16 residues. V trimming: 5 bases; J trimming: 4 bases; junction bases outside the gene matches: 9. For the CDR3, the DNA is TGTGCCAGTAGTCCGGACAGGGGTGTTCGGAATCAGCCCCAGCATTTT. Protein: CASSPDRGVRNQPQHF.

The rearrangement joins TRBV6-4 to TRBJ2-1, with 11 bases identical to TRBD2. The germline V gene has CDR1 MRHNA and CDR2 SNTAGT. The CDR3 totals 16 residues. V was clipped by 6 bases and J by 6 bases; unmatched bases: 10. CDR3 amino acids: CASSALLAGVGNEQFF. For the CDR3, the DNA is TGTGCCAGCAGCGCCCTACTAGCGGGAGTTGGCAATGAGCAGTTCTTC.

This sequence joins TRBV4-3 and TRBJ1-4; the D gene is possibly TRBD1 (6 bases). The germline V gene encodes CDR1 LGHNA and CDR2 YSLEER. V lost 2 bases and J lost 5, with 6 bases in between. The CDR3 covers 13 residues. CDR3 protein: CASSQTGNEKLFF. CDR3 nucleotide sequence: TGCGCCAGCAGCCAAACAGGGAATGAAAAACTGTTTTTT.

The rearrangement links TRBV13 to TRBJ2-3; tentative D call: TRBD2 (5 bases). Germline assignment: CDR1 PRHDT and CDR2 FYEKMQ (reference sequence). The CDR3 is 14 amino acids. V lost 5 bases, J lost 5 bases, and 14 bases lay in between. This chain's CDR3 is CASSPLDGKDTQYF. The CDR3 DNA follows: TGTGCCAGCAGCCCCCTCGACGGGAAAGATACGCAGTATTTT.

V gene TRBV19 combines with J gene TRBJ1-1; D possibly corresponds to TRBD1 (5 bases). V was trimmed by 1 base and J by 5 bases, leaving 14 bases between them. The CDR3 sequence is 15 residues long. Germline CDR1 is LNHDA and CDR2 is SQIVND (reference sequence). CDR3 in amino acids: CASSIGGGLGTEAFF. CDR3 DNA: TGTGCCAGTAGTATAGGTGGGGGGTTGGGGACTGAAGCTTTCTTT.

This clone was observed a few times. The V call is TRBV7-9, the J call TRBJ2-7; no clear D. Germline values: CDR1 SEHNR, CDR2 FQNEAQ (reference sequence). The CDR3 is made up of 12 amino acids. V was pared by 3 bases and J by 3 bases, with 6 bases between. CDR3 protein: CASSFTSYEQYF. The CDR3 DNA sequence: TGTGCCAGCAGCTTTACGAGCTACGAGCAGTACTTC.

The chain joins TRBV6-6 to TRBJ2-5, with D possibly being TRBD1 (6 bases). Germline CDR1 MNHNY, CDR2 SVGAGI (reference sequence). The CDR3 loop spans 14 amino acids. Deletions cut 5 bases from V and 5 bases from J, with 15 bases between. CDR3 sequence: CASSQQGIGETQYF. In DNA form, the CDR3 reads TGTGCCAGCAGTCAACAGGGTATTGGGGAGACCCAGTACTTC.

The V and J genes are TRBV15 and TRBJ2-1; 8 bases align to TRBD2. After removal of 5 bases from V and 5 bases from J, the junction contained 26 bases not matched to a gene. This CDR3 has 21 amino acids. Per germline, CDR1 LNHNV and CDR2 YYDKDF (reference sequence). The DNA of the CDR3 is TGTGCCACCAGCGTAGATTTGGTCCGTAGCGGGGAATGGGCTGACAACAATGAGCAGTTCTTC. The encoded protein is CATSVDLVRSGEWADNNEQFF.

This clone was seen a single time. The J gene is TRBJ1-1, the V gene TRBV28, with no clear D. The V end lost 3 bases, the J end lost 2 bases, and 10 bases lay between the germline ends. Germline CDR1 and CDR2: MDHEN and SYDVKM. This CDR3 comprises 14 residues. CDR3 sequence: CASSFRGKNTEAFF. In nucleotides, the CDR3 is TGTGCCAGCAGTTTTAGAGGGAAAAACACTGAAGCTTTCTTT. The full variable domain, with the rest looked up from reference TRBV28 and TRBJ1-1, is DVKVTQSSRYLVKRTGEKVFLECVQDMDHENMFWYRQDPGLGLRLIYFSYDVKMKEKGDIPEGYSVSREKKERFSLILESASTNQTSMYLCASSFRGKNTEAFFGQGTRLTVV.

This clone was recorded only once. The V gene is TRBV15, the J gene TRBJ2-1; 7 bases map to TRBD2. The CDR3 loop spans 15 amino acids. CDR1 LNHNV and CDR2 YYDKDF come from the germline V gene (reference sequence). The ends lost 1 base at V and 8 bases at J; junction bases unmatched: 8. In DNA, the CDR3 is TGTGCCACCAGCAGAGTAGCGGGCCGAGGGCATGAGCAGTTCTTC. This codes for CATSRVAGRGHEQFF.

J is TRBJ1-1 and V is TRBV6-5; 7 bases match TRBD1. This CDR3 contains 11 residues. Per germline, CDR1 MNHEY and CDR2 SVGAGI. Unmatched junction bases numbered 2, after V lost 6 bases and J lost 7 bases. The CDR3 DNA sequence: TGTGCCAGCAGCCGGGACAGTGAAGCTTTCTTT. Encoded protein: CASSRDSEAFF.

This rearrangement joins TRBV6-5 to TRBJ2-7; D is uncertain. The ends were cut back, 7 bases at V and 3 bases at J, with 7 bases in the middle. The CDR3 consists of 11 residues. The germline gives CDR1 MNHEY, CDR2 SVGAGI. CDR3 sequence (DNA): TGTGCCAGCACCCTCTTCTACGAGCAGTACTTC. It encodes CASTLFYEQYF.

The rearrangement uses TRBV18 and TRBJ2-2, with D possibly being TRBD1 (6 bases). Germline CDR1 KGHSH, CDR2 LQKENI. CDR3 length: 14 amino acids. Deletions cut 3 bases from V and 10 bases from J, with 15 bases between. The CDR3 spells CASSPLEQGEELFF. CDR3 nucleotides: TGTGCCAGCTCACCCTTGGAACAGGGAGAGGAGCTGTTTTTT.